The T cell receptor beta chain described here comes from a study of shared clonotypes between healthy human individuals. Study overall: In total, the donors were a couple of women and three men aged 18 to 49. Whole-study results and caveats: Several donors had 5% to 6.5% of their naive CD4 clonotypes in common. Against clonotypes common to all four donors, non-shared ones had lower generation probabilities.

Clones were read by immunoSEQ multiplex PCR, and TCRdb kept only the in-frame ones, dropping some. This table has about 980,000 clones, 76% appearing once. About this clone itself: Its antigen is unknown.

Material for sequencing was memory CD4+ T cells sorted from blood. The subset is: CD45RA-negative fraction. The TCR comes from a man in his late teens or twenties in good health.

The CDR3: CASSGQGSSPLHF. The CDR3 region has the DNA TGTGCCAGCAGTGGACAGGGCAGTTCACCCCTCCACTTT. The gene calls are TRBV6-6 and TRBJ1-6; 8 nucleotides line up with TRBD1. The CDR3 extends over 13 amino acids. Trimming cost V 5 bases and J 9 bases; bases outside gene matches: 3. CDR1 is MNHNY and CDR2 is SVGAGI in the germline V gene (reference sequence).